The entry below gives a single TCR beta chain sequence along with its context. This sample is drawn from a study of shared clonotypes between healthy human individuals. The study drew all its donors from Caucasian adults living in Nashville, Tennessee. The CDR3 sequence is 16 residues long. CDR1 and CDR2 from the germline V gene are SGHKS and YYEKEE (reference sequence). V shed 1 base and J 3 bases; nucleotides not matched to a gene: 10. TCRdb's copy holds only in-frame clones and misses some; the assay was immunoSEQ multiplex PCR. The data show about 2.4 million clones, 80% to 95% seen once. Sequenced input: naive CD4+ T cells from PBMCs. Specified subset: CD45RA+ positively selected. The source of this sequence is a man aged 18-30 years in good health. Some clones in this sample may be carry-over from other donors' samples. The chain couples TRBV5-5 to TRBJ2-7; 7 positions agree with TRBD2. CDR3 loop: CASSLSSSGLIYEQYF. The CDR3 DNA reads as TGTGCCAGCAGCTTGTCGTCTAGCGGTCTGATCTACGAGCAGTACTTC. Using reference TRBV5-5 and TRBJ2-7 for the parts outside the CDR3, the full variable domain is DAGVTQSPTHLIKTRGQQVTLRCSPISGHKSVSWYQQVLGQGPQFIFQYYEKEERGRGNFPDRFSARQFPNYSSELNVNALLLGDSALYLCASSLSSSGLIYEQYFGPGTRLTVT.